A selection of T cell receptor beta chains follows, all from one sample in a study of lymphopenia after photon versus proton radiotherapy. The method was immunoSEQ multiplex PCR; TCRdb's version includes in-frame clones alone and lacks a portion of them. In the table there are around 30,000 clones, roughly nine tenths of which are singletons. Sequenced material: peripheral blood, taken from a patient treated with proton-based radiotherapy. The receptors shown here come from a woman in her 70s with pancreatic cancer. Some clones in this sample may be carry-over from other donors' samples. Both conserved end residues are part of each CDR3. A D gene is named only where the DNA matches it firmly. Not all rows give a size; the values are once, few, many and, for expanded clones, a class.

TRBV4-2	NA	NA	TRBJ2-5	CASSQPLGGGGGETQYF	TGTGCCAGCAGCCAACCCCTAGGAGGGGGAGGTGGAGAGACCCAGTACTTC
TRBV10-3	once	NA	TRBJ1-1	CAISDQDEAFF	TGTGCCATCTCAGACCAGGATGAAGCTTTCTTT
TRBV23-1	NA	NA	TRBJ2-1	CASSLTVLSPNEQFF	TGCGCCAGCAGTCTTACAGTCCTAAGCCCTAATGAGCAGTTCTTC
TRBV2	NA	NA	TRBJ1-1	CASRDRVNTEAFF	TGTGCCAGCAGGGACAGAGTGAACACTGAAGCTTTCTTT
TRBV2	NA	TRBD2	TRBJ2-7	CASSNGLAGPSYEQYF	TGTGCCAGCAGCAATGGACTAGCGGGCCCCTCCTACGAGCAGTACTTC
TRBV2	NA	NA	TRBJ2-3	CASSFLKGGTDTQYF	TGTGCCAGCAGTTTCCTGAAGGGGGGCACAGATACGCAGTATTTT
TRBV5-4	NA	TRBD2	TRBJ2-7	CASSLGGLAGGHYEQYF	TGTGCCAGCAGCTTGGGGGGGCTAGCGGGAGGGCACTACGAGCAGTACTTC
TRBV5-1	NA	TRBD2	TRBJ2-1	CASSLESGRTYNEQFF	TGCGCCAGCAGCTTGGAGAGCGGGAGGACCTACAATGAGCAGTTCTTC
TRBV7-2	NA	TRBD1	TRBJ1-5	CASSSGQGVQPQHF	TGTGCCAGCAGCTCGGGACAGGGGGTACAGCCCCAGCATTTT
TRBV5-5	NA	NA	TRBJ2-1	CASSSRLGTHNEQFF	TGTGCCAGCAGCTCGAGACTAGGAACCCACAATGAGCAGTTCTTC
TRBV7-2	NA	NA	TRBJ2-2	CASSPARAVAGELFF	TGTGCCAGCAGCCCCGCTCGCGCCGTCGCCGGGGAGCTGTTTTTT
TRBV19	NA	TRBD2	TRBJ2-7	CASSLSGLVQGEQYF	TGTGCCAGTAGTTTAAGCGGACTAGTTCAAGGCGAGCAGTACTTC
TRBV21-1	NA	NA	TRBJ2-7	CASSKEELTSYEQYF	TGTGCCAGCAGCAAAGAGGAGCTTACATCCTACGAGCAGTACTTC
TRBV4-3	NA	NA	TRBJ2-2	CASSQDQGAGDTGELFF	TGCGCCAGCAGCCAAGATCAGGGGGCGGGGGACACCGGGGAGCTGTTTTTT
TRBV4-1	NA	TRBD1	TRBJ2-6	CASSPRADRVDSGANVLTF	TGCGCCAGCAGCCCCAGGGCGGACAGGGTGGACTCTGGGGCCAACGTCCTGACTTTC
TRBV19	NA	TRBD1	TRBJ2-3	CASSIDYGTGGTDTQYF	TGTGCCAGTAGTATAGATTACGGGACAGGGGGCACAGATACGCAGTATTTT
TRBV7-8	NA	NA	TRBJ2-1	CASSLRRIPSYNEQFF	TGTGCCAGCAGCCTCCGAAGGATCCCCTCCTACAATGAGCAGTTCTTC
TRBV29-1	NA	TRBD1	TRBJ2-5	CSVRDSQETQYF	TGCAGCGTTCGGGACAGCCAAGAGACCCAGTACTTC
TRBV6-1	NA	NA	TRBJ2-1	CASRNSDSYNEQFF	TGTGCCAGCAGGAATAGCGATTCCTACAATGAGCAGTTCTTC
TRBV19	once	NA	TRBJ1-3	CASSMSADSGNTIYF	TGTGCCAGTAGTATGTCTGCGGACTCTGGAAACACCATATATTTT
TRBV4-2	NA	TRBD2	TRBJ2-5	CASSQGLAGGQETQYF	TGTGCCAGCAGCCAAGGACTAGCGGGAGGGCAAGAGACCCAGTACTTC
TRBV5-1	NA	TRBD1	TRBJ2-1	CASSPGQGGNYNEQFF	TGCGCCAGCAGCCCCGGACAGGGGGGGAACTACAATGAGCAGTTCTTC
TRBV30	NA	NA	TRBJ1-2	CAWSIQGGYYGYTF	TGTGCCTGGAGTATCCAGGGAGGGTACTATGGCTACACCTTC
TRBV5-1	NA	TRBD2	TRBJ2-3	CASSLKWEGYHTQYF	TGCGCCAGCAGCTTGAAGTGGGAGGGCTACCATACGCAGTATTTT
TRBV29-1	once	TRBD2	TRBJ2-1	CSVDRGGDNEQFF	TGCAGCGTTGATCGGGGAGGGGACAATGAGCAGTTCTTC
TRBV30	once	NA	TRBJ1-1	CAWSLQRNTEAFF	TGTGCCTGGAGTTTACAGAGGAACACTGAAGCTTTCTTT
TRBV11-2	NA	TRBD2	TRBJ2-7	CASSLRSGSTYEQYF	TGTGCCAGCAGCTTAAGAAGCGGGAGTACCTACGAGCAGTACTTC